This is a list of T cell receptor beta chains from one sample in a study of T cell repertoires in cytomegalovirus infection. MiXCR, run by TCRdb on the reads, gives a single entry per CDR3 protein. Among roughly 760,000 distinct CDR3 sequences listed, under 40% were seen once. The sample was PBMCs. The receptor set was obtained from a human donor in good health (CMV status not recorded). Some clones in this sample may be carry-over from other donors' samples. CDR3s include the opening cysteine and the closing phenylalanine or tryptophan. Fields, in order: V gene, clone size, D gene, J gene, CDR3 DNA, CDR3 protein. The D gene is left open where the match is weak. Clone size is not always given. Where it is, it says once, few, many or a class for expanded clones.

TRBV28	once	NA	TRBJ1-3	TGTGCCAGCAATGATATCCGGAACTCTGGAAACACCATATATTTT	CASNDIRNSGNTIYF
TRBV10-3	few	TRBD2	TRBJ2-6	TGTGCCATCAGTCCGACTAGCGGGAGTGCTGGGGCCAACGTCCTGACTTTC	CAISPTSGSAGANVLTF
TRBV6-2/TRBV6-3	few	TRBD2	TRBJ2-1	TGTGCCAGCAGTTACACGGGACTAGCGGGGGCCTCCTACAATGAGCAGTTCTTC	CASSYTGLAGASYNEQFF
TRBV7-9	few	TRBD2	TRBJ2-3	TGTGCCAGCGCTAGGATCAGGGACTACACAGATACGCAGTATTTT	CASARIRDYTDTQYF
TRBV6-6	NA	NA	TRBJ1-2	TGTGCCAGCAGTACACAGGGTTTAAACTATGGCTACACCTTC	CASSTQGLNYGYTF
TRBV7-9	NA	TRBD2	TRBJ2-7	TGTGCCAGCAGCCGGGGGTTCGGAGCGGGAGGGTCCTACGAGCAGTACTTC	CASSRGFGAGGSYEQYF
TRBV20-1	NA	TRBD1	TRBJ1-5	TGCAGTGCTAGAGACCGGGACAGGGGGCTTCAGCCCCAGCATTTT	CSARDRDRGLQPQHF
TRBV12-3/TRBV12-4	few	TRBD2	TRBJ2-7	TGTGCCAGCAGCCCCCTGGGGAGGGTCGAGCAGTACTTC	CASSPLGRVEQYF
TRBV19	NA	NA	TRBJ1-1	TGTGCCAGTAAGTGGAGGGGCACTGAAGCTTTCTTT	CASKWRGTEAFF
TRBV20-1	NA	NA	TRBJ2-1	TGCAGTGCTAGAGACAAGACGCCGAGCTCCTACAATGAGCAGTTCTTC	CSARDKTPSSYNEQFF
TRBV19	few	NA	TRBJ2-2	TGTGCCAGCGGAGAATGGCCCGGGGAGCTGTTTTTT	CASGEWPGELFF
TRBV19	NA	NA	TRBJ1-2	TGTGCCAGTAGAACCCAGGGAGCGGCTAACTATGGCTACACCTTC	CASRTQGAANYGYTF
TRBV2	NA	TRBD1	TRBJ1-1	TGTGCCAGCAGTGATTATCGGACAGGTCGGAACACTGAAGCTTTCTTT	CASSDYRTGRNTEAFF
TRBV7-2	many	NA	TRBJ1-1	TGTGCCAGCAGCTTATCCGGGGGCGCGGGGACTGAAGCTTTCTTT	CASSLSGGAGTEAFF
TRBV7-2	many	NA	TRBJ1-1	TGTGCCAGCAGCTTTACGGGCGGGGCTTTCTTT	CASSFTGGAFF
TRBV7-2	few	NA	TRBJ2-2	TGTGCCAGCAGAGCAATTGCTAAGAACACCGGGGAGCTGTTTTTT	CASRAIAKNTGELFF
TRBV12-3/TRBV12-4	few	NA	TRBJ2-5	TGTGCCAGCAGTTTTCACCGTCAGGAGACCCAGTACTTC	CASSFHRQETQYF
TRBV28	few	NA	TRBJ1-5	TGTGCCAGCCGTGGGATTTATAGCAATCAGCCCCAGCATTTT	CASRGIYSNQPQHF
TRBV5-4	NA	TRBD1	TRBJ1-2	TGTGCCAGCAGCTTGTTCGGGACAGACTATGGCTACACCTTC	CASSLFGTDYGYTF
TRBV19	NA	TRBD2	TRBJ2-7	TGTGCCATTAGTATATCCGGGAGGGAGACCTACGAGCAGTACTTC	CAISISGRETYEQYF
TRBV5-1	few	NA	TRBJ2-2	TGCGCCAGCAGCTTGGACGGGGAAAACGGGGAGCTGTTTTTT	CASSLDGENGELFF
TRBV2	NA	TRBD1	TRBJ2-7	TGTGCCAGCAGGGGACAGGGGGTAGGCGAGCAGTACTTC	CASRGQGVGEQYF
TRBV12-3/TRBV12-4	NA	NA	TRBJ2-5	TGTGCCAGCAGTTTAGGTGTCCGCCAAGAGACCCAGTACTTC	CASSLGVRQETQYF
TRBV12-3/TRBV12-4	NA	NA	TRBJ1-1	TGTGCCAGCAGTCGCCTTAGGACATTGGGCAATAGGATCACTGAAGCTTTCTTT	CASSRLRTLGNRITEAFF
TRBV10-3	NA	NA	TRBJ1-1	TGTGCCATCATGGCAGCGGGAAACACTGAAGCTTTCTTT	CAIMAAGNTEAFF
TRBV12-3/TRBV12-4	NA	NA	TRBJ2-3	TGTGCCACCAGTTTAGGAGGGCCCACAGATACGCAGTATTTT	CATSLGGPTDTQYF
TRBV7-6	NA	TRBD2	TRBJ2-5	TGTGCCAGCAGCTTAACTAGCGGGGTGGCAGAGACCCAGTACTTC	CASSLTSGVAETQYF
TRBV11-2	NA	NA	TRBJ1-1	TGTGCCAGCAGCCATGGACAGATTAAGAACACTGAAGCTTTCTTT	CASSHGQIKNTEAFF
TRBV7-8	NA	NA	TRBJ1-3	TGTGCCAGCAGCCCGAGGGCTGGGCAGGGACGAGGGAACACCATATATTTT	CASSPRAGQGRGNTIYF
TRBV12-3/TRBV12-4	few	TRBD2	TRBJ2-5	TGTGCCAGCAGTTTCCTCGGACTAGCCCAAGAGACCCAGTACTTC	CASSFLGLAQETQYF
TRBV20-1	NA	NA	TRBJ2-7	TGCAGTGCCCAGACTCCACTCTCCTACGAGCAGTACTTC	CSAQTPLSYEQYF
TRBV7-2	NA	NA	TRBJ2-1	TGTGCCAGAAGCGAACAACAGGTGAATGAGCAGTTCTTC	CARSEQQVNEQFF
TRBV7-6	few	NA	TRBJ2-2	TGTGCCAGCAGCCGACCATTCAGACTAGCGAACACCGGGGAGCTGTTTTTT	CASSRPFRLANTGELFF
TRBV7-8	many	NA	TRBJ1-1	TGTGCCAGCAGCGAGGGGGTCAAAGCTTTCTTT	CASSEGVKAFF
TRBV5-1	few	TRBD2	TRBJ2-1	TGCGCCAGCAGCTTGGTCATCGGGGGGAACCGCGCCGACAATGAGCAGTTCTTC	CASSLVIGGNRADNEQFF
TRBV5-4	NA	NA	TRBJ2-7	TGTGCCAGCAGCTTGTTCCCTTTGCCCGTCTACGAGCAGTACTTC	CASSLFPLPVYEQYF
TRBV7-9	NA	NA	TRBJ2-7	TGTGCCAGCAGCTTAAGCGCCGACGAGCAGTACTTC	CASSLSADEQYF
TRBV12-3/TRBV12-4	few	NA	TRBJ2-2	TGTGCCAGCAGTGCCCTTGAGGCAGGGGCGGTCGGGGAGCTGTTTTTT	CASSALEAGAVGELFF
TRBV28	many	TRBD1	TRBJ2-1	TGTGCCAGCAGTCCTGGGACAGGGACCTACAATGAGCAGTTCTTC	CASSPGTGTYNEQFF
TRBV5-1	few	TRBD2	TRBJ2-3	TGCGCCAGCAGCTTGGAACTAGCGGGAGGGAGCACAGATACGCAGTATTTT	CASSLELAGGSTDTQYF
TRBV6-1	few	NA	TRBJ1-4	TGTGCCAGCAAGGATGAAAAACTGTTTTTT	CASKDEKLFF
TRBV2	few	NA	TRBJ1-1	TGTGCCAGCAGTGAGCACCAGAACACTGAAGCTTTCTTT	CASSEHQNTEAFF
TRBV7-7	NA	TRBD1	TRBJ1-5	TGTGCTAGGTACCGGGACAGGGGGTTTCATAGCAATCAGCCCCAGCATTTT	CARYRDRGFHSNQPQHF
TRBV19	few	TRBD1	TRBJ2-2	TGTGCCAGTAGTATTAGACCCTCGGGACAGTTCGCGAACACCGGGGAGCTGTTTTTT	CASSIRPSGQFANTGELFF
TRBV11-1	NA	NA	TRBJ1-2	TGTGCCAGCAGCCCCCTCGGGCAGGGCACTACGAAAGGAGGCTACACCTTC	CASSPLGQGTTKGGYTF
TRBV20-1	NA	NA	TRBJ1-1	TGCAGTGCTAAAGGGGGAGTTACTGAAGCTTTCTTT	CSAKGGVTEAFF
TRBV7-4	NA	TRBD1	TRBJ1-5	TGTGCCAGCAGCGTTAAGCTACGGGACAGGGGAAGCGGCAATCAGCCCCAGCATTTT	CASSVKLRDRGSGNQPQHF
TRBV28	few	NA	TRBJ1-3	TGTGCCAGCAGTTTTGAATTTGCAGGGATATTATCTGGAAACACCATATATTTT	CASSFEFAGILSGNTIYF
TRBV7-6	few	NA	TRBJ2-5	TGTGCGGGGGCTAGCGGTTACCAAGAGACCCAGTACTTC	CAGASGYQETQYF
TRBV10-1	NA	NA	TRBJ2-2	TGCGCCCGCAGTGAAACAGGGTTTTTCGGGGAGCTGTTTTTT	CARSETGFFGELFF
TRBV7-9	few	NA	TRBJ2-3	TGTGCCAGCAGCTTCGGACATAGCACAGATACGCAGTATTTT	CASSFGHSTDTQYF
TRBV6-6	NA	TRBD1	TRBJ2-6	TGTGCCAGCAGTTCAGCCGGGACAGGGCTTACTGGGGCCAACGTCCTGACTTTC	CASSSAGTGLTGANVLTF
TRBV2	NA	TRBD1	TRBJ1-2	TGTGCCAGCAGTGAAGACAGGGGACGGAGCTATGGCTACACCTTC	CASSEDRGRSYGYTF